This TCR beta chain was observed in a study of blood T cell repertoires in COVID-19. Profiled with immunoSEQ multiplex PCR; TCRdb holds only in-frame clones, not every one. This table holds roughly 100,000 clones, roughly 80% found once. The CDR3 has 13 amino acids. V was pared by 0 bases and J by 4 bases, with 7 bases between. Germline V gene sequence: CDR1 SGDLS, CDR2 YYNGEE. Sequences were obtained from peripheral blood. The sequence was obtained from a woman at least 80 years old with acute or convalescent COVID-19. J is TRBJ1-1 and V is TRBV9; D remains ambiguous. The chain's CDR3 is CASSVGAGTEAFF. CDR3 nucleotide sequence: TGTGCCAGCAGCGTAGGAGCAGGCACTGAAGCTTTCTTT.